Given below is one TCR beta chain in context. Its target is unknown. This record comes from a study of shared clonotypes between healthy human individuals. The study's findings and limits: With a few donors compared, 4% to 5.5% of naive CD4 clonotypes were shared.

Clones were read by immunoSEQ multiplex PCR, and TCRdb kept only the in-frame ones, dropping some. The table shows roughly 2.1 million clones, with approximately 94% occurring only once. CD45RO-negative, CCR7-selected cells formed the naive CD8 fraction, which excluded terminally differentiated effector memory CD45RA+ cells. Healthy adults negative for HIV, lacking recent acute infections or vaccinations, served as donors. Sequences were obtained from naive CD8+ T cells from PBMCs. The origin of this receptor is a young man in good health. Some clones in this sample may be carry-over from other donors' samples.

The CDR3 loop reads CASSGLEGDEQFF. CDR3 sequence (DNA): TGTGCCAGCAGTGGTTTAGAAGGGGATGAGCAGTTCTTC. V usage is TRBV2 and J usage is TRBJ2-1, with D tentatively TRBD1 (5 bases). CDR3 length: 13 residues. Trimming pared 4 bases from V and 8 bases from J, leaving 12 bases between. Germline V gene data show CDR1 as SNHLY and CDR2 as FYNNEI.